This TCR beta chain was sequenced in a study of Graves' ophthalmopathy and Graves' hyperthyroidism. Amplification of the TCR beta CDR3 regions used RNA transcripts (as template). Following a first-round RT-PCR that used HTBI primers, a second-round multiplex PCR was carried out. MiXCR was run by TCRdb on the multiplex PCR reads, yielding one entry per CDR3 protein. The sample has almost 400,000 distinct CDR3 sequences, around 17% seen once; the top ten hold 1.6%. This TCR derives from a woman between 18 and 29 years old with Graves' ophthalmopathy. Sequenced input: peripheral blood.

CDR3 loop: CASSQPSTGYSGNTIYF. CDR3 DNA sequence: TGTGCCAGCAGCCAACCCTCGACAGGGTACTCTGGAAACACCATATATTTT. V usage is TRBV4-2 and J usage is TRBJ1-3; 7 bases map to TRBD1. Germline CDR1 and CDR2: LGHNA and YNFKEQ. The CDR3 contains 17 residues. Losses at the gene ends were 2 bases for V and 0 bases for J; bases not matched to a gene: 7.